The clone carrying this TCR beta chain was recorded many times. Its specificity is not known. The V gene's germline CDR1 is SGDLS and CDR2 YYNGEE. The ends were cut back, 0 bases at V and 0 bases at J, with 10 bases in the middle. The CDR3 runs to 15 residues. The entry originates in a study of T cells after yellow fever vaccination. Study conclusions and caveats: Subsequent to the booster, the majority of primary-vaccination clones reappeared (around 97% CD4, 85% to 90% CD8). It was a weaker secondary response, yet one that peaked faster, at day 5 versus 15.

For TCR, cDNA came from 5'RACE template switching, which added a universal primer site and UMIs. A single record per CDR3 protein comes from TCRdb applying MiXCR to the 5' RACE reads. Of roughly 340,000 distinct CDR3 sequences listed, approximately 3.9% are singletons. This chain uses TRBV9 with TRBJ2-7; the D gene is possibly TRBD2 (5 bases). Source: PBMCs, taken 5 days after the yellow fever booster vaccination. This TCR came from a man younger than 30 who received the YFV17D yellow fever vaccine. CDR3 nucleotide sequence: TGTGCCAGCAGCGTAGAGGCTAGCTTCTCCTACGAGCAGTACTTC. This translates into CASSVEASFSYEQYF.